This TCR beta chain is from a study of regulatory T cells in long-lasting Graves disease. iRepertoire HTBI primers and Arm-PCR of CDR3 regions built TCR beta libraries. In the authors' methods: Segment identification across samples yielded 55 to 65 TRBV and 13 to 15 TRBJ segments. Via MiXCR, TCRdb re-called the multiplex PCR reads, giving one row per CDR3 protein. None of the V and J calls come from the authors' own analysis; TCRdb made them. The table lists hundreds of thousands of distinct CDR3 sequences, around 20% of them singletons. Noted time point: persistent/refractory GD, antithyroid drugs over 5 years with positive TRAb. The TCR library was made from RNA extracted from PBMCs. Each of the patients was recruited from an endocrinology department situated in Xi'an, China. The CDR3 runs to 17 residues. J lost 8 bases, V lost 3 bases, and 12 bases had no gene match. From germline, CDR1 is LNHNV and CDR2 YYDKDF (reference sequence).

This clonotype was detected a few times. The TCR sequence derives from a female donor with Graves disease. The sample in question was peripheral blood mononuclear cells (PBMCs), obtained when the disease was refractory, from a patient treated with antithyroid drugs. The chain joins TRBV15 to TRBJ2-1; 11 nucleotides match TRBD1. CDR3 DNA sequence: TGTGCCACCAGCAGTCGCACTCCGGGACAGGGGGGTGATGAGCAGTTCTTC. Protein sequence: CATSSRTPGQGGDEQFF.